What follows are 3 T cell receptor beta chains derived from one specimen sequenced in a study of graft-versus-host responses after intestinal transplantation. Clones were read by immunoSEQ multiplex PCR, and TCRdb kept only the in-frame ones, dropping some. Here the sample spans about 110,000 clones, 93% being singletons. Their antigens remain unidentified. The specimen comprised unstimulated CD8+ T cells sorted from spleen or lymph node cells, sampled before transplant. These receptors originate from a human donor who was the organ donor for an intestinal transplant.

The chain joins TRBV2 to TRBJ1-4; no firm D call. CDR1 and CDR2 from the germline V gene are SNHLY and FYNNEI. The CDR3 runs 13 residues. V gave up 9 bases and J gave up 3 bases, with 11 bases separating them. The CDR3 DNA sequence: TGTGCCAGGGGTCCTATATCTAATGAAAAACTGTTTTTT. Translated: CARGPISNEKLFF.

The J gene is TRBJ2-3, the V gene TRBV7-2; 8 bases align to TRBD2. Germline-derived CDR1 and CDR2 are SGHTA and FQGNSA. The CDR3 consists of 16 residues. The J segment lost 2 bases and the V segment lost 3 bases, leaving 7 bases of the junction unmatched. The DNA for the CDR3 is TGTGCCAGCAGCTTGGTTCCGGGAGGGTACACAGATACGCAGTATTTT. This codes for CASSLVPGGYTDTQYF.

The rearrangement joins TRBV5-6 to TRBJ1-5; no clear D. Between the trimmed V and J ends, which lost 0 bases and 3 bases, there was a span of 7 bases. Germline V gene lookup returns CDR1 SGHDT and CDR2 YYEEEE. This CDR3 spans 14 amino acids. The chain's CDR3 is CASSLGRPNQPQHF. The CDR3 coding sequence is TGTGCCAGCAGCTTGGGCAGGCCCAATCAGCCCCAGCATTTT.